The subject of this entry is one T cell receptor beta chain. The antigen is unknown. Everyone who donated was a healthy bone marrow donor. The data derive from a study of cytomegalovirus exposure and HLA in healthy donors. On the study more broadly: Falling in the Caucasian-associated ancestry cluster were roughly 86% of under 450 genotyped donors.

PCR used 60 Vbeta primers and 13 Jbeta primers. Clones were sequenced by immunoSEQ multiplex PCR, and TCRdb holds only the in-frame ones, with some missing. This table has 150,000 to 200,000 clones, around 75% appearing once. The study, taken as a whole, reports: Later analysis identified a missense DCLRE1C variant that was linked to TCR beta V- and J-gene trimming.

The CDR3 has 19 residues. The V end was cut by 1 base, the J end by 1 base, with 20 bases between. Germline lookup yields CDR1 MNHEY and CDR2 SMNVEV (reference sequence). The specimen sequenced was PBMCs. The chain employs TRBV27 and TRBJ1-3; D unresolved. The clonotype was recovered from a male donor in good health and CMV-seronegative. In nucleotides, the CDR3 is TGTGCCAGCAGTTTATGGGAGAGGTGGAACGAAGTTTCTGGAAACACCATATATTTT. Its protein product is CASSLWERWNEVSGNTIYF.